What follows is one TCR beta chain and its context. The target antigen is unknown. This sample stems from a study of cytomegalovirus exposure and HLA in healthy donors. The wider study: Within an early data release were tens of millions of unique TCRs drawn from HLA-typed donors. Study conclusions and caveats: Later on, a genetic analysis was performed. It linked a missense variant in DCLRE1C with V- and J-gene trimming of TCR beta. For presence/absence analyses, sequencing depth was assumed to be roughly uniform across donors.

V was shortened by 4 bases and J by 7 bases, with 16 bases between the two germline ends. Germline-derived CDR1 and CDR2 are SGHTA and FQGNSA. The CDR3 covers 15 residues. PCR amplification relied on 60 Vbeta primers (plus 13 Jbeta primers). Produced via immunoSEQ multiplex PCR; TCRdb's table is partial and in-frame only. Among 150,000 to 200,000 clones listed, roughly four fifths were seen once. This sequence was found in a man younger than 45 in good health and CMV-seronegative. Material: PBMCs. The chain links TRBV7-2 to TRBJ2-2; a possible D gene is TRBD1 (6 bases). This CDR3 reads CASSSRAGASGELFF. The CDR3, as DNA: TGTGCCAGCAGCTCCCGAGCAGGGGCTAGCGGGGAGCTGTTTTTT.